These 32 T cell receptor beta chains were all obtained from the same sample, sequenced in a study of radiation and T cells in renal cell carcinoma. Generated by immunoSEQ multiplex PCR, the TCRdb table keeps only in-frame clones and is missing some. The sample lists tens of thousands of clones, approximately 86% occurring once. Indicated time point: blood 2 weeks post-SBRT. The sample's treatment: 15 Gy SBRT to primary tumor, nephrectomy 4 weeks later. The sequencing here drew on blood, taken from a patient whose treatment included radiotherapy and nephrectomy. Every receptor here comes from a woman aged 45-59 years with renal cell carcinoma.

The rearrangement joins TRBV15 to TRBJ2-3; no definite D call. Looked up from germline, CDR1 is LNHNV and CDR2 is YYDKDF (reference sequence). The CDR3 is 11 residues long. Trimming left V 5 bases short and J 3 bases short, with 3 bases between. The CDR3 is CATSWTDTQYF. The CDR3 nucleotides are TGTGCCACCAGCTGGACAGATACGCAGTATTTT.

V usage is TRBV29-1 and J usage is TRBJ1-2, with 7 bases fitting TRBD1. This CDR3 has 13 residues. Per the germline V gene, CDR1 is SQVTM and CDR2 is ANQGSEA. The ends lost 0 bases at V and 5 bases at J; junction bases unmatched: 3. For the CDR3, the DNA is TGCAGCGTTGAAGATCTACAGGGGTATGGCTACACCTTC. Amino acid sequence: CSVEDLQGYGYTF.

This sequence joins TRBV7-9 and TRBJ2-5; TRBD1 aligns across 9 bases. This CDR3 comprises 14 residues. Looked up from germline, CDR1 is SEHNR and CDR2 is FQNEAQ (reference sequence). V shed 4 bases and J 4 bases; nucleotides not matched to a gene: 4. The CDR3 DNA reads TGTGCCAGCAGCTCGGGACAGGGAGGAGAGACCCAGTACTTC. Residues: CASSSGQGGETQYF.

The chain recombines TRBV5-1 with TRBJ1-1; D uncertain. This CDR3 spans 11 amino acids. Germline values: CDR1 SGHRS, CDR2 YFSETQ. V lost 4 bases, J lost 5 bases, and 6 bases lay in between. Written as DNA, the CDR3 is TGCGCCAGCAGCGACCAGACTGAAGCTTTCTTT. This codes for CASSDQTEAFF.

The chain couples TRBV5-1 to TRBJ1-6; D is ambiguous. Trimming took off 1 base at V and 5 bases at J, with 19 bases between the two ends. The CDR3 loop spans 18 amino acids. Germline-derived CDR1 and CDR2 are SGHRS and YFSETQ. CDR3 in DNA: TGCGCCAGCAGCTTGTCCAATCTGGGCCCCGGGAATAATTCACCCCTCCACTTT. It specifies CASSLSNLGPGNNSPLHF.

This sequence joins TRBV29-1 and TRBJ2-7; a weak D match, TRBD1 (5 bases). Germline V gene data show CDR1 as SQVTM and CDR2 as ANQGSEA. V was shortened by 4 bases and J by 5 bases, with 9 bases between the two germline ends. The length of the CDR3 is 11 residues. Here the CDR3 reads CSVGQINEQYF. The DNA for the CDR3 is TGCAGCGTTGGACAGATCAACGAGCAGTACTTC.

The rearrangement uses TRBV19 and TRBJ2-7, with TRBD1 as a possible D gene (5 bases). Trimming pared 7 bases from V and 5 bases from J, leaving 18 bases between. Germline V gene data show CDR1 as LNHDA and CDR2 as SQIVND (reference sequence). CDR3 length: 14 residues. The CDR3 DNA sequence: TGTGCCAGTATGGGGCAGGGCTCTGGGCACGAGCAGTACTTC. As protein: CASMGQGSGHEQYF.

This clone has more than one count but fewer than ten. The rearrangement links TRBV4-3 to TRBJ2-2; a weak D match, TRBD1 (5 bases). The V gene lost 0 bases and the J gene lost 4 bases, with 9 bases spanning the gap. Germline CDR1 LGHNA, CDR2 YSLEER. CDR3 size: 15 residues. The CDR3 DNA is TGCGCCAGCAGCCAAGAAGACAGTCTCACCGGGGAGCTGTTTTTT. Translation: CASSQEDSLTGELFF.

The chain couples TRBV6-1 to TRBJ1-1, with D unresolved. V was pared by 6 bases and J by 1 base, with 12 bases between. This CDR3 is 14 amino acids long. Per the germline V gene, CDR1 is MNHNS and CDR2 is SASEGT. In nucleotides, the CDR3 is TGTGCCAGCAGACACACGTCGGAGAACACTGAAGCTTTCTTT. It is translated as CASRHTSENTEAFF.

The chain joins TRBV7-9 to TRBJ1-1; D gene unclear. Germline CDR1 and CDR2: SEHNR and FQNEAQ (reference sequence). V was shortened by 0 bases and J by 1 base, with 9 bases between the two germline ends. The CDR3 loop spans 15 amino acids. This CDR3 reads CASSLAGSGNTEAFF. The CDR3 coding sequence is TGTGCCAGCAGCTTAGCGGGCAGCGGGAACACTGAAGCTTTCTTT.

This clone is a singleton in its sample. The chain couples TRBV4-3 to TRBJ1-1; D remains unclear. In germline, CDR1 is LGHNA, CDR2 YSLEER. CDR3 length: 14 residues. V lost 4 bases to trimming and J lost 1 base, with 10 bases between them. CDR3 in amino acids: CASSLWAGNTEAFF. In DNA form, the CDR3 reads TGCGCCAGCAGCCTCTGGGCGGGGAACACTGAAGCTTTCTTT.

The V and J genes are TRBV28 and TRBJ2-7; TRBD2 matches at 12 bases. V dropped 5 bases and J dropped 1; count of bases not matched to a gene: 3. Germline V gene data show CDR1 as MDHEN and CDR2 as SYDVKM. The CDR3 totals 15 residues. In DNA form, the CDR3 reads TGTGCCAGCAGTCAGACTAGCGGGGGTTCCTACGAGCAGTACTTC. This gives the protein CASSQTSGGSYEQYF.

The rearrangement links TRBV9 to TRBJ1-1; D is uncertain. V dropped 0 bases and J dropped 1 base, with 10 bases sitting between them. From germline, CDR1 is SGDLS and CDR2 YYNGEE. The CDR3 sequence is 15 residues long. The CDR3 is CASSVAPRTNTEAFF. The CDR3 region has the DNA TGTGCCAGCAGCGTAGCCCCCAGGACGAACACTGAAGCTTTCTTT. The full variable domain, in which reference TRBV9 and TRBJ1-1 provide the parts outside the CDR3, is DSGVTQTPKHLITATGQRVTLRCSPRSGDLSVYWYQQSLDQGLQFLIQYYNGEERAKGNILERFSAQQFPDLHSELNLSSLELGDSALYFCASSVAPRTNTEAFFGQGTRLTVV.

The V call is TRBV5-6, the J call TRBJ1-2; unclear D gene. Germline assignment: CDR1 SGHDT and CDR2 YYEEEE. Trimming shortened V by 0 bases and J by 3 bases, and 6 bases separated the two germline ends. The CDR3 contains 13 residues. The CDR3 sequence: CASSLERDYGYTF. The CDR3 nucleotides read TGTGCCAGCAGCTTGGAACGGGACTATGGCTACACCTTC.

A few counts support this clone. This sequence joins TRBV19 and TRBJ1-5; the D is unclear. The V gene's germline CDR1 is LNHDA and CDR2 SQIVND (reference sequence). Trimming took 11 bases from V and 2 from J, leaving 13 bases between them. The CDR3 is 13 residues long. CDR3 in amino acids: CACSAGGNQPQHF. CDR3 DNA sequence: TGTGCCTGCTCGGCAGGAGGCAATCAGCCCCAGCATTTT.

The rearrangement joins TRBV5-6 to TRBJ1-5, with D uncertain. V was trimmed by 0 bases and J by 1 base, leaving 2 bases between them. Germline V CDR1 and CDR2: SGHDT, YYEEEE. This CDR3 is built from 13 residues. CDR3 in amino acids: CASSLGSNQPQHF. The CDR3 bases are TGTGCCAGCAGCTTGGGAAGCAATCAGCCCCAGCATTTT.

The rearrangement links TRBV5-4 to TRBJ2-7, with TRBD1 identical over 9 bases. J lost 8 bases, V lost 0 bases, and 12 bases had no gene match. CDR3 length equals 16 residues. Germline V gives CDR1 SGHNT, CDR2 YYREEE (reference sequence). Written as DNA, the CDR3 is TGTGCCAGCAGCTTGGGGGTAGGGACAGGGAGAGGAAAGCAGTACTTC. Its protein product is CASSLGVGTGRGKQYF.

This sequence joins TRBV7-2 and TRBJ1-1; tentatively, D is TRBD1 (5 bases). V gave up 1 base and J gave up 5 bases, with 8 bases separating them. The CDR3 extends over 13 amino acids. Germline CDR1 and CDR2: SGHTA and FQGNSA. Here the CDR3 reads CASSLGGGTEAFF. The CDR3 DNA sequence: TGTGCCAGCAGCTTAGGTGGGGGTACTGAAGCTTTCTTT. Full variable domain (outside the CDR3, taken from reference TRBV7-2 and TRBJ1-1): GAGVSQSPSNKVTEKGKDVELRCDPISGHTALYWYRQSLGQGLEFLIYFQGNSAPDKSGLPSDRFSAERTGGSVSTLTIQRTQQEDSAVYLCASSLGGGTEAFFGQGTRLTVV.

The V and J genes are TRBV5-1 and TRBJ2-3, with 12 bases aligning to TRBD2. Germline values: CDR1 SGHRS, CDR2 YFSETQ. This CDR3 has 16 amino acids. The V and J ends lost 4 bases and 0 bases, in that order; junction bases with no gene match: 3. The CDR3 loop reads CASSRGTSGSTDTQYF. The CDR3 nucleotides read TGCGCCAGCAGCCGCGGGACTAGCGGGAGCACAGATACGCAGTATTTT.

The chain uses TRBV4-1 and TRBJ1-1; the D gene is possibly TRBD1 (6 bases). Trimming stripped 2 bases from V and 2 bases from J, with 18 bases between. The CDR3 is 17 residues long. The germline gives CDR1 MGHRA, CDR2 YSYEKL. The CDR3 protein is CASSQLLLKTGNTEAFF. CDR3 sequence (DNA): TGCGCCAGCAGCCAACTATTACTGAAGACAGGTAACACTGAAGCTTTCTTT.

V usage is TRBV6-5 and J usage is TRBJ1-2; TRBD1 is a possible D gene (6 bases). CDR1 is MNHEY and CDR2 is SVGAGI in the germline V gene. V was clipped by 0 bases and J by 5 bases, with 16 bases between them. The CDR3 is made up of 16 amino acids. The CDR3 nucleotides read TGTGCCAGCAGTTACTCGATAACAGGGACTGTTTATGGCTACACCTTC. Protein: CASSYSITGTVYGYTF.

J is TRBJ1-2 and V is TRBV5-4; perhaps TRBD1 as D (6 bases). V was cut by 2 bases and J by 0 bases, with 11 bases left in between. Germline values: CDR1 SGHNT, CDR2 YYREEE (reference sequence). The CDR3 sequence is 15 residues long. The CDR3 is CASSFGQITNYGYTF. For the CDR3, the DNA is TGTGCCAGCAGCTTTGGACAGATAACTAACTATGGCTACACCTTC. Supplemented by reference TRBV5-4 and TRBJ1-2, the full variable domain reads ETGVTQSPTHLIKTRGQQVTLRCSSQSGHNTVSWYQQALGQGPQFIFQYYREEENGRGNFPPRFSGLQFPNYSSELNVNALELDDSALYLCASSFGQITNYGYTFGSGTRLTVV.

V gene TRBV30 combines with J gene TRBJ1-1; D unresolved. This CDR3 is built from 15 residues. CDR1 and CDR2 from the germline V gene are GTSNPN and SVGIG (reference sequence). Trimming removed 2 bases at V and 7 bases at J, with 20 bases between. CDR3 sequence reads: CAWSMEGLGMDEAFF. The CDR3 DNA reads as TGTGCCTGGAGTATGGAAGGGCTTGGGATGGATGAAGCTTTCTTT.

CDR3: CASSVEGSGAGELFF. The CDR3 DNA reads as TGTGCCAGCAGCGTAGAGGGCTCAGGTGCCGGGGAGCTGTTTTTT. The chain couples TRBV9 to TRBJ2-2; D unresolved. Trimming cost V 0 bases and J 6 bases, with 12 bases left between them. CDR3 length equals 15 residues. CDR1 is SGDLS, CDR2 YYNGEE, per germline.

Concerning this clone: The junction differs from germline at one of its ends, possibly a read error. The chain couples TRBV4-3 to TRBJ2-3, with D hard to call. Per germline, CDR1 LGHNA and CDR2 YSLEER. CDR3 length equals 13 residues. Here the CDR3 DNA reads TGCGCCAGCAGTCAAGTAGAGTTTGATACGCAGTATTTT. Amino acids: CASSQVEFDTQYF.

The chain carries TRBV15 and TRBJ2-5; D remains unclear. CDR1 is LNHNV and CDR2 is YYDKDF in the germline V gene (reference sequence). Trimming stripped 2 bases from V and 7 bases from J, with 8 bases between. There are 12 residues in the CDR3. CDR3 sequence: CATSRSSMTQYF. CDR3 DNA: TGTGCCACCAGCAGATCTTCGATGACCCAGTACTTC.

The chain carries TRBV29-1 and TRBJ2-5; 12 nucleotides line up with TRBD1. J gave up 4 bases and V 6 bases, and 6 bases lay outside the gene matches. Germline CDR1 SQVTM, CDR2 ANQGSEA. CDR3 size: 14 residues. The CDR3 sequence: CSVRGDRGLETQYF. DNA for the CDR3: TGCAGCGTCCGTGGGGACAGGGGGCTAGAGACCCAGTACTTC.

The chain has TRBV10-3 and TRBJ2-3; TRBD2 agrees at 8 bases. Trimming removed 0 bases from V and 0 bases from J; junction bases left unmatched: 8. In germline, CDR1 is ENHRY, CDR2 SYGVKD. This CDR3 contains 18 residues. The CDR3 is CAISESSSGVTSTDTQYF. CDR3 in DNA: TGTGCCATCAGTGAGTCGAGTAGCGGGGTAACTAGCACAGATACGCAGTATTTT.

V gene TRBV28 combines with J gene TRBJ1-2; D is unclear. V lost 3 bases and J 5 bases, leaving 13 bases between the germline ends. There are 14 residues in the CDR3. Germline V gives CDR1 MDHEN, CDR2 SYDVKM. Here the CDR3 DNA reads TGTGCCAGCAGTTTGGGGTCGGTGTATTATGGCTACACCTTC. It codes for CASSLGSVYYGYTF.

This chain joins TRBV7-2 and TRBJ1-4; D uncertain. The CDR3 consists of 15 residues. CDR1 SGHTA and CDR2 FQGNSA come from the germline V gene. V was shortened by 5 bases and J by 12 bases, with 22 bases between the two germline ends. The CDR3 sequence: CASSPDARAHKELFF. The CDR3 bases are TGTGCCAGCAGCCCCGATGCGAGGGCCCATAAGGAACTGTTTTTT.

This clone appeared a single time. Likely a read error: the CDR3 ends without its conserved phenylalanine or tryptophan. The limits of the CDR3 on the DNA are not certain, so only TCRdb's listed CDR3 is given. The chain combines TRBV28 with TRBJ2-3; TRBD2, the table's D call, was not compared with the DNA. CDR1 is MDHEN, CDR2 SYDVKM, per germline. Including both end residues, the CDR3 is 11 amino acids long. The CDR3 loop is CASSSIAGVVL.

V gene TRBV14 combines with J gene TRBJ2-2; perhaps TRBD2 as D (6 bases). Germline CDR1 and CDR2: SGHDN and FVKESK. The CDR3 runs 15 residues. V lost 1 base and J 1 base, leaving 7 bases between the germline ends. This CDR3 is CASSQVRGNTGELFF. CDR3 coding DNA: TGTGCCAGCAGCCAAGTGCGGGGGAACACCGGGGAGCTGTTTTTT.